The present T cell receptor (beta chain) was sequenced within a study of technical replicates of blood from a handful of donors. Germline CDR1 is SNHLY and CDR2 is FYNNEI. The CDR3 spans 13 residues. J gave up 5 bases and V 6 bases, and 5 bases lay outside the gene matches. Assay used: immunoSEQ multiplex PCR; TCRdb lists only in-frame clones, some missing. This table has about 59,000 clones, about 97% appearing once. Sequenced sample: T cells isolated from PBMCs. This clonotype was sampled from a human donor in good health. The chain links TRBV2 to TRBJ1-2; TRBD1 matches 8 bases. As DNA, the CDR3 is TGTGCCAGCAGCCAACAGGGGGTGTATGGCTACACCTTC. The encoded protein is CASSQQGVYGYTF.